The next 26 T cell receptor beta chains were all read from a single sample in a study of blood T cell repertoires in COVID-19. TCRdb keeps only in-frame clones here, not all; method: immunoSEQ multiplex PCR. The sample shows about 160,000 clones, approximately 84% of them seen only once. The sample was PBMCs or T cells enriched from blood (not recorded which). These receptors came from a woman in her thirties or forties with acute COVID-19.

CDR3 sequence reads: CASSDGTVQGVMNTEAFF. In DNA form, the CDR3 reads TGTGCCAGCAGTGATGGGACAGTACAGGGGGTCATGAACACTGAAGCTTTCTTT. The V gene is TRBV6-1, the J gene TRBJ1-1; the match to TRBD1 covers 8 bases. In germline, CDR1 is MNHNS, CDR2 SASEGT. Trimming cost V 3 bases and J 0 bases; bases outside gene matches: 12. This CDR3 region has 18 residues.

This chain joins TRBV28 and TRBJ1-1; unclear D gene. Germline CDR1 reads MDHEN; CDR2 reads SYDVKM. The V end lost 5 bases, the J end lost 1 base, and 8 bases lay between the germline ends. CDR3 length equals 13 residues. The CDR3 sequence is CASSQRQNTEAFF. The CDR3 coding sequence is TGTGCCAGCAGTCAGAGACAGAACACTGAAGCTTTCTTT.

This clone has a single count. The chain has TRBV18 and TRBJ2-2, with 9 bases aligning to TRBD1. Trimming removed 4 bases from V and 0 bases from J; junction bases left unmatched: 9. Per germline, CDR1 KGHSH and CDR2 LQKENI. This CDR3 has 18 amino acids. CDR3 residues: CASSHRQGGITNTGELFF. Here the CDR3 DNA reads TGTGCCAGCTCACACCGACAGGGGGGTATCACGAACACCGGGGAGCTGTTTTTT.

The rearrangement links TRBV3-1 (or the pseudogene TRBV3-2) to TRBJ1-6, with a tentative D call TRBD1 (5 bases). V lost 0 bases, J lost 9 bases, and 9 bases lay in between. Per the germline V gene, CDR1 is LGHDT and CDR2 is YNNKEL (reference sequence). CDR3 length: 14 residues. CDR3 amino acids: CASSQEGEASPLHF. As DNA, the CDR3 is TGTGCCAGCAGCCAAGAAGGGGAAGCTTCACCCCTCCACTTT.

The genes are TRBV20-1 and TRBJ1-1; unclear D gene. The CDR3 length is 10 residues. V was clipped by 3 bases and J by 7 bases, with 6 bases between them. In germline, CDR1 is DFQATT, CDR2 SNEGSKA (reference sequence). CDR3 nucleotide sequence: TGCAGTGCTAGCCCAGATGAAGCTTTCTTT. It yields the protein CSASPDEAFF.

The V and J genes are TRBV7-9 and TRBJ1-4, with TRBD1 matching over 7 bases. Germline-derived CDR1 and CDR2 are SEHNR and FQNEAQ (reference sequence). The CDR3 contains 15 residues. V lost 5 bases to trimming and J lost 3 bases; unmatched junction nucleotides: 6. CDR3 region: CASSPEGAPNEKLFF. In DNA form, the CDR3 reads TGTGCCAGCAGCCCCGAGGGGGCTCCTAATGAAAAACTGTTTTTT.

The chain combines TRBV6-1 with TRBJ2-7; TRBD1 might be the D (6 bases). Trimming took 3 bases from V and 6 from J, leaving 15 bases between them. CDR1 is MNHNS, CDR2 SASEGT, per germline. This CDR3 region has 14 residues. The CDR3 coding sequence is TGTGCCAGCAGTGACGGACAGCCCGTGGGCGAGCAGTACGTC. The encoded protein is CASSDGQPVGEQYV.

The chain links TRBV5-1 to TRBJ2-5; no definite D call. The CDR3 loop spans 14 amino acids. Trimming took off 3 bases at V and 5 bases at J, with 14 bases between the two ends. From germline, CDR1 is SGHRS and CDR2 YFSETQ. DNA for the CDR3: TGCGCCAGCAGCTCAGTCGGGTCCGGGGAGACCCAGTACTTC. Protein sequence: CASSSVGSGETQYF.

The chain employs TRBV19 and TRBJ2-3, with 16 bases fitting TRBD2. The CDR3 has 19 amino acids. With 4 bases clipped from V and 0 bases from J, the junction kept 7 bases outside the gene matches. Germline-derived CDR1 and CDR2 are LNHDA and SQIVND (reference sequence). The CDR3 reads CASSKGLAGGLTSTDTQYF. The DNA of the CDR3 is TGTGCCAGTAGTAAGGGACTAGCGGGAGGGCTAACTAGCACAGATACGCAGTATTTT.

This clone has at least ten counts. This chain connects TRBV6-1 to TRBJ2-6; 8 nucleotides agree with TRBD1. The CDR3 is 15 residues long. V shed 6 bases, J shed 4 bases, and the junction held 5 bases outside the gene matches. Per the germline V gene, CDR1 is MNHNS and CDR2 is SASEGT. The CDR3 DNA sequence: TGTGCCAGCAGCAAGGGACAGGCGGGGGCCAACGTCCTGACTTTC. Residues: CASSKGQAGANVLTF.

J is TRBJ1-2 and V is TRBV7-3, with D perhaps TRBD1 (6 bases). V was cut by 5 bases and J by 3 bases, with 13 bases left in between. This CDR3 has 14 amino acids. CDR1 and CDR2 from the germline V gene are SGHTA and FQGTGA. The CDR3 spells CASSPGRGDYGYTF. DNA for the CDR3: TGTGCCAGCAGCCCAGGGAGGGGGGACTATGGCTACACCTTC.

The chain uses TRBV6-2 or TRBV6-3 and TRBJ1-2, with 9 bases that match TRBD1. Trimming at V came to 4 bases and at J to 5 bases, leaving 8 bases not matched to a gene. This CDR3 spans 15 amino acids. CDR1 and CDR2 (germline): MNHEY, SVGEGT. The CDR3 sequence is CASSSPGQGAYGYTF. In DNA, the CDR3 is TGTGCCAGCAGTTCCCCGGGACAGGGAGCATATGGCTACACCTTC.

The chain links TRBV11-3 to TRBJ2-1, with TRBD2 identical over 7 bases. The CDR3 has 15 residues. Germline values: CDR1 SGHNT, CDR2 YENEEA. V shed 5 bases, J shed 9 bases, and the junction held 13 bases outside the gene matches. The CDR3 here is CASSKGGSRLGEQFF. Written as DNA, the CDR3 is TGTGCCAGCAGCAAGGGCGGGAGTCGGCTCGGTGAGCAGTTCTTC. Filled out from reference TRBV11-3 and TRBJ2-1, the complete variable domain reads EAGVVQSPRYKIIEKKQPVAFWCNPISGHNTLYWYLQNLGQGPELLIRYENEEAVDDSQLPKDRFSAERLKGVDSTLKIQPAELGDSAVYLCASSKGGSRLGEQFFGPGTRLTVL.

CDR3 DNA: TGTGCCAGCAGTTTTCGACTAGCATGGAATGAGCAGTTCTTC. Its protein product is CASSFRLAWNEQFF. V usage is TRBV28 and J usage is TRBJ2-1; 7 bases fit TRBD2. Germline V gives CDR1 MDHEN, CDR2 SYDVKM. CDR3 length: 14 residues. V dropped 3 bases and J dropped 7; count of bases not matched to a gene: 6.

This clone was recorded a few times. The gene calls are TRBV7-2 and TRBJ2-7; D unresolved. The length of the CDR3 is 14 residues. The germline CDR1 and CDR2 sequences are SGHTA and FQGNSA. Trimming cost V 1 base and J 2 bases, with 9 bases left between them. CDR3 loop: CASSLGRFAYEQYF. DNA for the CDR3: TGTGCCAGCAGCTTAGGCAGGTTTGCCTACGAGCAGTACTTC.

The chain's CDR3 is CAWAPGGGTGENPQHF. In DNA, the CDR3 is TGTGCCTGGGCCCCAGGCGGCGGGACAGGGGAGAATCCCCAGCATTTT. The rearrangement uses TRBV30 and TRBJ1-5, with 10 bases fitting TRBD1. With 5 bases clipped from V and 10 bases from J, the junction kept 17 bases outside the gene matches. Germline CDR1 is GTSNPN and CDR2 is SVGIG (reference sequence). This CDR3 comprises 16 residues.

The chain carries TRBV19 and TRBJ1-2, with D tentatively TRBD1 (5 bases). This CDR3 has 16 amino acids. Trimming took 5 bases from V and 5 from J, leaving 21 bases between them. The germline gives CDR1 LNHDA, CDR2 SQIVND (reference sequence). In nucleotides, the CDR3 is TGTGCCAGTAGTCCTACCCGCGGTCGGGGGGGATATGGCTACACCTTC. Translating it yields CASSPTRGRGGYGYTF.

The DNA for the CDR3 is TGTGCCAGCAGTTACCCTACCCCTCCTAGCGGGAGGGCCCTCTACGAGCAGTACTTC. Translation gives CASSYPTPPSGRALYEQYF. J is TRBJ2-7 and V is TRBV6-2 or TRBV6-3, with 12 bases identical to TRBD2. The length of the CDR3 is 19 residues. Germline V gives CDR1 MNHEY, CDR2 SVGEGT. V lost 2 bases and J lost 3; bases outside the gene matches: 14.

The chain couples TRBV25-1 to TRBJ1-5; unclear D gene. CDR3 length: 14 amino acids. CDR1 and CDR2 from the germline V gene are MGHDK and SYGVNS. V shed 3 bases and J shed 3 bases, with 9 bases lying between them. CDR3 nucleotides: TGTGCCAGCAGTGAGGGCGGGAACAATCAGCCCCAGCATTTT. This gives the protein CASSEGGNNQPQHF.

The sample holds one count of this clone. This chain uses TRBV6-1 with TRBJ2-2; D gene ambiguous. Trimming took 1 base from V and 4 from J, leaving 10 bases between them. The germline V gene has CDR1 MNHNS and CDR2 SASEGT. There are 15 residues in the CDR3. CDR3 sequence reads: CASSEEGRFTGELFF. The CDR3 nucleotides are TGTGCCAGCAGTGAAGAAGGCAGGTTCACCGGGGAGCTGTTTTTT.

This clone has just one count. V usage is TRBV5-1 and J usage is TRBJ1-2, with 7 bases fitting TRBD1. CDR1 SGHRS and CDR2 YFSETQ come from the germline V gene. This CDR3 contains 16 residues. V trimming: 3 bases; J trimming: 4 bases; junction bases outside the gene matches: 12. The CDR3 loop reads CASSSGQVTGIYGYTF. CDR3 nucleotide sequence: TGCGCCAGCAGCTCCGGACAGGTCACAGGGATCTATGGCTACACCTTC.

V gene TRBV7-9 combines with J gene TRBJ1-4; D is uncertain. V lost 0 bases and J lost 4, with 6 bases in between. Germline V gene sequence: CDR1 SEHNR, CDR2 FQNEAQ (reference sequence). The CDR3 loop spans 14 amino acids. Here the CDR3 reads CASSLAESNEKLFF. The CDR3 nucleotides are TGTGCCAGCAGCTTAGCAGAGAGTAATGAAAAACTGTTTTTT.

CDR3 amino acids: CASSSPGLAGLSYEQYF. The CDR3 DNA reads TGTGCCAGCAGCTCCCCTGGGTTAGCGGGACTCTCCTACGAGCAGTACTTC. The chain uses TRBV7-9 and TRBJ2-7, with 8 bases fitting TRBD2. Germline V lookup: CDR1 SEHNR, CDR2 FQNEAQ (reference sequence). There are 17 residues in the CDR3. Trimming cost V 4 bases and J 0 bases; bases outside gene matches: 11.

This chain uses TRBV2 with TRBJ1-4, with D possibly being TRBD1 (5 bases). CDR3 length equals 15 residues. Trimming left V 7 bases short and J 5 bases short, with 17 bases between. Germline CDR1 is SNHLY and CDR2 is FYNNEI. CDR3 bases: TGTGCCAGCATGACCCTAACAGGAATAAATGAAAAACTGTTTTTT. This gives the protein CASMTLTGINEKLFF.

V gene TRBV15 combines with J gene TRBJ2-5; possibly TRBD1 for D (5 bases). Deletions cut 0 bases from V and 2 bases from J, with 7 bases between. CDR1 and CDR2 (germline): LNHNV, YYDKDF (reference sequence). The CDR3 loop spans 14 amino acids. DNA for the CDR3: TGTGCCACCAGCAGAGATGACAGTCAAGAGACCCAGTACTTC. This encodes CATSRDDSQETQYF.

The chain links TRBV5-6 to TRBJ2-5, with D maybe TRBD1 (5 bases). Germline assignment: CDR1 SGHDT and CDR2 YYEEEE. V shed 1 base and J shed 0 bases, with 10 bases lying between them. The CDR3 sequence is 15 residues long. The DNA for the CDR3 is TGTGCCAGCAGCTTGAAGGCAGGGAACCAAGAGACCCAGTACTTC. Protein: CASSLKAGNQETQYF.